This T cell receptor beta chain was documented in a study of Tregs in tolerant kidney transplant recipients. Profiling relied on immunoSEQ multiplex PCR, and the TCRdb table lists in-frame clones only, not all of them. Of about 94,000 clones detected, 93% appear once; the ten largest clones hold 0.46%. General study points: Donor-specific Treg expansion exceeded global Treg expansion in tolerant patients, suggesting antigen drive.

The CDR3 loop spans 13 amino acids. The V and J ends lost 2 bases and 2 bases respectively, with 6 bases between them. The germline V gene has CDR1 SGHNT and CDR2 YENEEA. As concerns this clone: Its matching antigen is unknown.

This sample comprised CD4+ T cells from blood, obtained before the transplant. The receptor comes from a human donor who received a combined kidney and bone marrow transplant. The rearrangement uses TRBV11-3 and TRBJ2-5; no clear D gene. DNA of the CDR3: TGTGCCAGCAGCTTATCCGTACAAGAGACCCAGTACTTC. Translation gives CASSLSVQETQYF.